This TCR beta chain was sequenced during a study of blood T cells in healthy people across ages. Through a sample-barcoded 5' primer and a J-beta primer mix, a second PCR was run for roughly 6 to 12 cycles. Template switching added a 12-random-nucleotide identifier to every cDNA molecule. Per sample, CDR3-containing paired-end reads numbered at least 2.5 million. Using its own MiXCR run on the 5' RACE reads, TCRdb lists one record per CDR3 protein. The data contain approximately 690,000 distinct CDR3 sequences, 40% to 45% of them singletons. This clonotype has at least ten counts. Its specificity is not known. General study findings and limits: Estimated diversity, derived from one million T cells, was regarded as an underestimate. With naive T cell percentage, TCR beta diversity showed a strong correlation.

The V gene lost 4 bases and the J gene lost 3 bases, with 10 bases spanning the gap. The CDR3 sequence is 12 residues long. Germline CDR1 SQVTM, CDR2 ANQGSEA. Sample: blood. This TCR was sampled from a man of 80 years or more in good health. This chain links TRBV29-1 with TRBJ2-7; D gene uncertain. DNA for the CDR3: TGCAGCGTTGCAGTGGGGATCTACGAGCAGTACTTC. The encoded protein is CSVAVGIYEQYF.